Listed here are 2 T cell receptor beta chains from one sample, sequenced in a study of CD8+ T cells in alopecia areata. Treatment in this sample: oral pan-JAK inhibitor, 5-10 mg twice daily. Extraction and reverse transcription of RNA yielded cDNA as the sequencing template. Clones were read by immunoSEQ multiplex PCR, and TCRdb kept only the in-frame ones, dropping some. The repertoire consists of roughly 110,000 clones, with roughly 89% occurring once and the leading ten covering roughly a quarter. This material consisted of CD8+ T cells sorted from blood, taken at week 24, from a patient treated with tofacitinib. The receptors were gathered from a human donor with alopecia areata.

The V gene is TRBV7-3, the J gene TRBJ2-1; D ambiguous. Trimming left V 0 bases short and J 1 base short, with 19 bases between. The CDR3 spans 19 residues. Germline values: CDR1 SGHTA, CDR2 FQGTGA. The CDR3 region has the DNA TGTGCCAGCAGCTTAACGGCCTTGACCGGGCCAGAATCCTACAATGAGCAGTTCTTC. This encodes CASSLTALTGPESYNEQFF.

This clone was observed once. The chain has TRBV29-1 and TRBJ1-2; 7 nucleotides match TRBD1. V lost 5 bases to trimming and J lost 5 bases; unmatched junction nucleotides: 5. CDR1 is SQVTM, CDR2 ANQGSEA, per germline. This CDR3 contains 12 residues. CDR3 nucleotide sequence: TGCAGCGTTCCCGACAGGGTTTATGGCTACACCTTC. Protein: CSVPDRVYGYTF.